This TCR beta chain originates from a study of metastatic and nonmetastatic thyroid tumors. Thyroid surgery had not been preceded by any treatment in any patient. CDR3 length equals 13 residues. Trimming removed 2 bases from V and 8 bases from J; junction bases left unmatched: 3. Germline V gene sequence: CDR1 SGHNT, CDR2 YYREEE (reference sequence). This clone showed up many times. Other nucleotide sequences from this sample produce the same CDR3. TCRdb re-called the PCR reads through MiXCR. This sample yields under 55,000 clones, of which roughly 15% are seen a single time; 2.5% to 3% belongs to the top ten.

The clonotype was recovered from a female donor with papillary thyroid cancer or a benign thyroid nodule (not recorded which). Some clones in this sample may be carry-over from other donors' samples. Sequences were obtained from blood. V gene TRBV5-4 combines with J gene TRBJ2-4; 8 bases match TRBD1. The CDR3 sequence: CASSLNRGDIQYF. The CDR3, as DNA: TGTGCCAGCAGCTTAAACAGGGGGGACATTCAGTACTTC. Looking up the rest from reference TRBV5-4 and TRBJ2-4 gives the full variable domain: ETGVTQSPTHLIKTRGQQVTLRCSSQSGHNTVSWYQQALGQGPQFIFQYYREEENGRGNFPPRFSGLQFPNYSSELNVNALELDDSALYLCASSLNRGDIQYFGAGTRLSVL.